These 7 T cell receptor beta chains were sequenced from one sample in a study of regulatory T cells in long-lasting Graves disease. Construction of TCR beta libraries relied on iRepertoire HTBI primers and on Arm-PCR targeting CDR3 regions. Each CDR3 protein gets one entry after TCRdb re-called the multiplex PCR reads with MiXCR. The table records 500,000 to 700,000 distinct CDR3 sequences, 16% of them present only once. Time point of the sample: newly diagnosed GD, antithyroid drugs for less than 3 months. Isolated PBMC RNA provided the starting material for the TCR library. This sample also belongs to another study, concerning T cells in Graves' hyperthyroidism and ophthalmopathy.

The sample consisted of peripheral blood mononuclear cells (PBMCs), taken at new diagnosis, from a patient treated with antithyroid drugs. All receptors come from a woman aged 30 to 39 with Graves disease.

This chain connects TRBV28 to TRBJ1-1; the D is unclear. The CDR3 sequence is 10 residues long. The germline gives CDR1 MDHEN, CDR2 SYDVKM. Trimming stripped 8 bases from V and 7 bases from J, with 8 bases between. CDR3 in DNA: TGTGCCAGCGGTTCCCTTGAAGCTTTCTTT. Translating it yields CASGSLEAFF.

Many counts were recorded for this clonotype. The V gene is TRBV7-2, the J gene TRBJ2-5, with 7 bases aligning to TRBD2. Germline CDR1 SGHTA, CDR2 FQGNSA. The junction had 21 bases not matched to a gene; V was cut back by 4 bases and J by 7 bases. This CDR3 is built from 18 residues. The DNA for the CDR3 is TGTGCCAGCAGCTCGGACCGATGGGGGAGGGCAATGGGGGGGACCCAGTACTTC. Its translation: CASSSDRWGRAMGGTQYF.

A single count supports this clonotype. The chain has TRBV20-1 and TRBJ1-6; 7 positions match TRBD1. The CDR3 loop spans 16 amino acids. After removal of 3 bases from V and 13 bases from J, the junction contained 18 bases not matched to a gene. Germline V lookup: CDR1 DFQATT, CDR2 SNEGSKA (reference sequence). As DNA, the CDR3 is TGCAGTGCTAGCCGCGGGACAGAGGGCGAGGGGAAGCCCCTCCACTTT. Protein: CSASRGTEGEGKPLHF.

This clonotype was seen at least ten times. V gene TRBV7-9 combines with J gene TRBJ2-3; perhaps TRBD2 as D (5 bases). The CDR3 spans 15 residues. With 1 base removed from V and 0 bases from J, the gap between germline ends came to 8 bases. The germline V gene encodes CDR1 SEHNR and CDR2 FQNEAQ (reference sequence). Here the CDR3 reads CASSLGRWSTDTQYF. CDR3 DNA: TGTGCCAGCAGCTTAGGGAGGTGGAGCACAGATACGCAGTATTTT.

This clonotype appeared many times. V gene TRBV11-2 combines with J gene TRBJ1-3; the D is unclear. The CDR3 totals 15 residues. CDR1 is SGHAT, CDR2 FQNNGV, per germline. V lost 0 bases to trimming and J lost 0 bases, with 6 bases between them. The CDR3 DNA follows: TGTGCCAGCAGCTTAGATCGCATCTCTGGAAACACCATATATTTT. Residues: CASSLDRISGNTIYF.

In its sample, this clonotype was seen many times. The chain employs TRBV7-2 and TRBJ1-1; 9 bases agree with TRBD1. V dropped 4 bases and J dropped 10; count of bases not matched to a gene: 16. Germline CDR1 and CDR2: SGHTA and FQGNSA. The CDR3 length is 16 residues. CDR3 in amino acids: CASSSNPGTGTAPAFF. DNA for the CDR3: TGTGCCAGCAGCTCGAACCCCGGGACAGGGACAGCCCCAGCTTTCTTT.

This clonotype was counted many times. This chain connects TRBV3-1 to TRBJ1-5; the match to TRBD1 covers 9 bases. V lost 4 bases and J lost 2; bases outside the gene matches: 3. The CDR3 is made up of 15 amino acids. Per germline, CDR1 LGHDT and CDR2 YNNKEL (reference sequence). This CDR3 reads CASSPRQGGNQPQHF. The CDR3 nucleotides read TGTGCCAGCAGCCCGAGACAGGGGGGCAATCAGCCCCAGCATTTT.